This TCR beta chain was documented in a study of shared clonotypes between healthy human individuals. Produced via immunoSEQ multiplex PCR; TCRdb's table is partial and in-frame only. The profile shows approximately 500,000 clones, almost 97% of them singletons. The source material was naive CD4+ T cells sorted from blood. This sample's subset: CD45RA+ positively selected. The sequence was collected from a woman in her twenties or thirties in good health.

The CDR3 spells CASSKRQGPTNEKLFF. The CDR3 coding sequence is TGTGCCAGTAGTAAAAGACAGGGTCCGACTAATGAAAAACTGTTTTTT. The genes are TRBV19 and TRBJ1-4, with 7 bases matching TRBD1. The CDR3 covers 16 residues. The germline V gene encodes CDR1 LNHDA and CDR2 SQIVND (reference sequence). Losses at the gene ends were 4 bases for V and 2 bases for J; bases not matched to a gene: 7.